This entry lists 3 T cell receptor beta chains sequenced from one sample in a study of shared clonotypes between healthy human individuals. Naive CD8 cells, CD45RO-negative and positively selected for CCR7, excluded terminally differentiated effector memory CD45RA+ cells. Sequenced by immunoSEQ multiplex PCR; TCRdb stores in-frame clones only, minus some. The sample lists millions of clones, about 92% seen once, with 1.5% to 2% in the top ten. The specimen sequenced was naive CD8+ T cells from PBMCs. These receptors were collected from a man younger than 35 in good health. Some clones in this sample may be carry-over from other donors' samples.

Worth noting for this clone: The sample contains more than one DNA sequence encoding this CDR3. In DNA, the CDR3 is TGCGCCAGCAGCTGGGGACAGGGCGAAGCTTTCTTT. Translating it yields CASSWGQGEAFF. The rearrangement joins TRBV5-1 to TRBJ1-1, with 9 bases that match TRBD1. V lost 3 bases, J lost 8 bases, and 2 bases stayed unmatched. In germline, CDR1 is SGHRS, CDR2 YFSETQ. CDR3 length equals 12 residues.

The DNA for the CDR3 is TGTGCCAGCAGCGATCGGACAGGGGCTAACTATGGCTACACCTTC. This sequence encodes CASSDRTGANYGYTF. The chain joins TRBV11-2 to TRBJ1-2; TRBD1 aligns across 9 bases. CDR1 and CDR2 from the germline V gene are SGHAT and FQNNGV. V shed 5 bases, J shed 0 bases, and the junction held 4 bases outside the gene matches. The CDR3 is 15 amino acids.

The chain uses TRBV18 and TRBJ1-3; D is undetermined. The CDR3 runs 16 residues. Germline CDR1 is KGHSH and CDR2 is LQKENI. V shed 1 base and J shed 4 bases, with 14 bases lying between them. The CDR3 DNA is TGTGCCAGCTCACCACAGGGCGCCCCAGGCGGAAACACCATATATTTT. This encodes CASSPQGAPGGNTIYF.